These T cell receptor beta chains were read from a single sample in a study of T cell clones after liver transplantation. The assay was immunoSEQ multiplex PCR, and TCRdb's table has in-frame clones only and misses some. The table records some 70,000 clones, under 95% of them present only once. The sample in question was CD4+ T cells from blood, obtained before liver transplant. Every receptor here comes from a human donor who received a liver transplant. CDR3s include the opening cysteine and the closing phenylalanine or tryptophan. A D gene is named only where the DNA matches it firmly. Size tells how often a clone was seen (once, few, many) or the class of an expanded clone, and some rows leave it out.

d_gene	abundance	v_gene	j_gene	CDR3aa	CDR3nt
TRBD1	once	TRBV2	TRBJ1-5	CASSDGQGASNQPQHF	TGTGCCAGCAGTGACGGACAGGGGGCGTCTAATCAGCCCCAGCATTTT
.	.	TRBV19	TRBJ2-5	CASSILGAKETQYF	TGTGCCAGTAGTATACTGGGGGCGAAAGAGACCCAGTACTTC
.	.	TRBV28	TRBJ2-4	CASSLSQAKNIQYF	TGTGCCAGCAGTTTAAGCCAAGCCAAAAACATTCAGTACTTC
.	once	TRBV30	TRBJ2-7	CAWSKGRTHDYEQYF	TGTGCCTGGAGTAAGGGCAGGACTCACGACTACGAGCAGTACTTC
TRBD2	once	TRBV6-1	TRBJ2-1	CASSVGLAGDSYNEQFF	TGTGCCAGCAGTGTAGGTCTAGCGGGGGACTCCTACAATGAGCAGTTCTTC
TRBD1	.	TRBV11-2	TRBJ2-3	CASSVQGITDTQYF	TGTGCCAGCAGCGTACAGGGGATTACAGATACGCAGTATTTT
TRBD1	few	TRBV6-5	TRBJ1-2	CASSTGVYGYTF	TGTGCCAGCAGCACAGGGGTCTATGGCTACACCTTC
.	.	TRBV11-2	TRBJ2-1	CASSGSASVGNEQFF	TGTGCCAGCAGCGGTTCTGCGAGTGTAGGCAATGAGCAGTTCTTC
.	.	TRBV19	TRBJ2-4	CASSSTGDIQYF	TGTGCCAGTAGTTCGACGGGGGACATTCAGTACTTC
TRBD1	.	TRBV28	TRBJ1-2	CASSKGQGARYGYTF	TGTGCCAGCAGTAAAGGACAGGGGGCTCGCTATGGCTACACCTTC
TRBD1	.	TRBV5-5	TRBJ2-7	CASSSTGYGTYEQYF	TGTGCCAGCAGCTCGACAGGGTACGGAACCTACGAGCAGTACTTC
TRBD2	.	TRBV5-4	TRBJ2-3	CASSLMLAGASTDTQYF	TGTGCCAGCAGCTTGATGTTAGCGGGAGCAAGCACAGATACGCAGTATTTT
TRBD2	.	TRBV19	TRBJ2-1	CASSFGTSVGEQFF	TGTGCCAGTTCTTTCGGGACTAGCGTAGGTGAGCAGTTCTTC
TRBD2	.	TRBV30	TRBJ2-1	CAWSLGTSGRGRNEQFF	TGTGCCTGGTCCCTTGGGACTAGCGGGAGGGGGCGCAATGAGCAGTTCTTC
.	.	TRBV7-3	TRBJ2-2	CASSSVGGTNTGELFF	TGTGCCAGCAGCTCCGTAGGGGGTACGAACACCGGGGAGCTGTTTTTT
.	.	TRBV29-1	TRBJ1-2	CSVVNTNYGYTF	TGCAGCGTTGTGAATACAAACTATGGCTACACCTTC
.	.	TRBV5-4	TRBJ2-7	CASSLPGRGEQYF	TGTGCCAGCAGCCTCCCGGGGCGGGGTGAGCAGTACTTC
.	.	TRBV2	TRBJ2-7	CASRRGTDSSYEQYF	TGTGCCAGCAGGAGAGGGACTGACAGCTCCTACGAGCAGTACTTC
.	few	TRBV6-6	TRBJ1-5	CASSLLGGGNQPQHF	TGTGCCAGCAGCCTTCTGGGGGGAGGCAATCAGCCCCAGCATTTT
TRBD2	.	TRBV5-1	TRBJ2-3	CASSEAGAGTDTQYF	TGCGCCAGCAGCGAAGCGGGAGCGGGCACAGATACGCAGTATTTT
TRBD1	.	TRBV18	TRBJ2-5	CASSPPTGAETQYF	TGTGCCAGCTCACCACCGACAGGGGCGGAGACCCAGTACTTC
TRBD1	few	TRBV5-6	TRBJ1-5	CASSPGTDPYQPQHF	TGTGCCAGCAGCCCCGGGACAGACCCCTATCAGCCCCAGCATTTT
.	.	TRBV9	TRBJ2-3	CASSVEGALLRTDTQYF	TGTGCCAGCAGCGTAGAAGGGGCCCTCCTACGCACAGATACGCAGTATTTT
.	.	TRBV18	TRBJ2-3	CASSPPGGAIGGTQYF	TGTGCCAGCTCACCACCGGGGGGGGCGATCGGAGGTACGCAGTATTTT
TRBD2	.	TRBV27	TRBJ2-1	CASSSLSAGGHEQFF	TGTGCCAGCAGTTCCCTCTCAGCGGGAGGGCATGAGCAGTTCTTC
.	few	TRBV7-2	TRBJ2-7	CASSLRQVSYEQYF	TGTGCCAGCAGCCTAAGACAGGTCTCCTACGAGCAGTACTTC
.	.	TRBV30	TRBJ1-1	CAWSLVGGNTEAFF	TGTGCCTGGAGTCTCGTGGGGGGGAACACTGAAGCTTTCTTT
.	.	TRBV11-2	TRBJ2-1	CASSLDTRTQFF	TGTGCCAGCAGCTTAGATACGCGGACCCAGTTCTTC
TRBD1	.	TRBV11-1	TRBJ1-1	CASSSPGTVPSMNTEAFF	TGTGCCAGCAGCTCCCCCGGGACAGTTCCCTCCATGAACACTGAAGCTTTCTTT
.	.	TRBV11-2	TRBJ2-3	CASSPNTGSTDTQYF	TGTGCCAGCAGCCCCAACACGGGGAGCACAGATACGCAGTATTTT
.	.	TRBV30	TRBJ2-1	CAWSVQGDEQFF	TGTGCCTGGAGTGTACAGGGCGATGAGCAGTTCTTC
TRBD2	.	TRBV15	TRBJ2-1	CATSSLAGGYNEQFF	TGTGCCACCAGCAGCCTAGCGGGAGGGTACAATGAGCAGTTCTTC
.	.	TRBV6-5	TRBJ2-7	CASSYSGGKTYEQYF	TGTGCCAGCAGTTACTCGGGCGGCAAAACCTACGAGCAGTACTTC
TRBD2	.	TRBV27	TRBJ2-1	CASSSGRLAGAYNEQFF	TGTGCCAGCAGTTCAGGCCGACTAGCGGGAGCGTACAATGAGCAGTTCTTC
.	.	TRBV10-3	TRBJ1-2	CAISVSGDYGYTF	TGTGCCATCAGTGTCTCGGGTGATTATGGCTACACCTTC
.	.	TRBV4-2	TRBJ2-2	CASSPGAGGTWAGELFF	TGTGCCAGCAGCCCAGGAGCTGGCGGCACTTGGGCCGGGGAGCTGTTTTTT
TRBD2	.	TRBV6-4	TRBJ2-1	CASSLLPGRAGHNEQFF	TGTGCCAGCAGCCTCCTCCCCGGGAGGGCCGGTCACAATGAGCAGTTCTTC
TRBD1	.	TRBV4-3	TRBJ2-7	CASSQDFGGTGSPGHF	TGCGCCAGCAGCCAAGATTTTGGAGGGACAGGTTCTCCTGGGCACTTC
.	.	TRBV5-1	TRBJ2-1	CASSIQLAENEQFF	TGCGCCAGCAGTATCCAGCTCGCGGAAAATGAGCAGTTCTTC
.	.	TRBV19	TRBJ1-5	CASSRRDISNQPQHF	TGTGCCAGTAGTAGGCGAGACATTAGCAATCAGCCCCAGCATTTT
.	.	TRBV11-2	TRBJ2-3	CASSLAGVTDTQYF	TGTGCCAGCAGCTTAGCGGGGGTCACAGATACGCAGTATTTT
TRBD1	.	TRBV5-1	TRBJ2-1	CASSLEIGTDYNEQFF	TGCGCCAGCAGCTTGGAAATTGGGACAGACTACAATGAGCAGTTCTTC
TRBD2	.	TRBV29-1	TRBJ2-5	CSVPTSGSGETQYF	TGCAGCGTTCCGACTAGCGGGAGTGGCGAGACCCAGTACTTC
TRBD1	.	TRBV7-2	TRBJ1-2	CASSLGGQGNYGYTF	TGTGCCAGCAGCTTAGGGGGACAGGGGAACTATGGCTACACCTTC
.	.	TRBV9	TRBJ2-1	CASSVGADPSYNEQFF	TGTGCCAGCAGCGTAGGGGCGGACCCGTCCTACAATGAGCAGTTCTTC
TRBD1	.	TRBV7-3	TRBJ2-7	CASSLQGANEQYF	TGTGCCAGCAGCCTACAGGGGGCCAACGAGCAGTACTTC